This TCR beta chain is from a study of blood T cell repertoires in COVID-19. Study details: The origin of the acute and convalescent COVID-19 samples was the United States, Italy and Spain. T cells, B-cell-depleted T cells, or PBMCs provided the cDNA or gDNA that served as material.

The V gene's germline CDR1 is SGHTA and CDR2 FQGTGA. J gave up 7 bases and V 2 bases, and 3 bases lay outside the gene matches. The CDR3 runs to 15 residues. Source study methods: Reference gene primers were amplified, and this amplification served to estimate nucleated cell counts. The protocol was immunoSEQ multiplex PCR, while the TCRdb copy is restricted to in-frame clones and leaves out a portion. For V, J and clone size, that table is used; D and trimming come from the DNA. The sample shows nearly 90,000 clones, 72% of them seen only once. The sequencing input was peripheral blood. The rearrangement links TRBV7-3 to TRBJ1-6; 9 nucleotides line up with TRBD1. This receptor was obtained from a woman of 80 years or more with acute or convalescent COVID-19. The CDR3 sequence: CASSLEGTGNSPLHF. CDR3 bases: TGTGCCAGCAGCTTAGAAGGGACAGGGAATTCACCCCTCCACTTT. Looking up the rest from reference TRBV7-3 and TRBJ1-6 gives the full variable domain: GAGVSQTPSNKVTEKGKYVELRCDPISGHTALYWYRQSLGQGPEFLIYFQGTGAADDSGLPNDRFFAVRPEGSVSTLKIQRTERGDSAVYLCASSLEGTGNSPLHFGNGTRLTVT.